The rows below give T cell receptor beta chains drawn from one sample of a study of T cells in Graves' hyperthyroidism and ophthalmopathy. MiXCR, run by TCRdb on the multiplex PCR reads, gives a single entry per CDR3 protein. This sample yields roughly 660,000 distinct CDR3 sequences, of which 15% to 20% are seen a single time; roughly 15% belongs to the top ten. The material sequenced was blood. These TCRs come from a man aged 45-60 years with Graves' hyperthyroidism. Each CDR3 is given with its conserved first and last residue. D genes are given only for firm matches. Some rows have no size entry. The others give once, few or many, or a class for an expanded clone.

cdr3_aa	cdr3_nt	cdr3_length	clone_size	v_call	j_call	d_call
CSVDTGSHEQYF	TGCAGCGTTGATACGGGGAGTCACGAGCAGTACTTC	12	-	TRBV29-1	TRBJ2-7	-
CASSQREGSEQYF	TGTGCCAGCAGCCAAAGGGAGGGTTCCGAGCAGTACTTC	13	many	TRBV11-2	TRBJ2-7	TRBD2
CASTKLARSYNEQFF	TGCGCCAGCACCAAACTAGCGAGGTCCTACAATGAGCAGTTCTTC	15	many	TRBV10-2	TRBJ2-1	TRBD2
CASSFPGEDQPQHF	TGTGCCAGCAGTTTTCCCGGTGAGGATCAGCCCCAGCATTTT	14	-	TRBV28	TRBJ1-5	-
CSATVQTTEAFF	TGCAGTGCTACGGTTCAGACCACTGAAGCTTTCTTT	12	many	TRBV20-1	TRBJ1-1	-
CASSLGGSRTDTQYF	TGTGCCAGCAGTTTAGGCGGCAGCCGCACAGATACGCAGTATTTT	15	many	TRBV12-3/TRBV12-4	TRBJ2-3	-
CSARTPGQIPYEQYF	TGCAGTGCTAGGACACCGGGACAGATACCCTACGAGCAGTACTTC	15	-	TRBV20-1	TRBJ2-7	TRBD1
CASSLRTSPSAETQYF	TGTGCCAGCAGCCTTCGGACGTCCCCATCGGCGGAGACCCAGTACTTC	16	many	TRBV7-9	TRBJ2-5	-
CASSLAGQHTDTQYF	TGTGCCAGCAGCTTAGCCGGGCAACACACAGATACGCAGTATTTT	15	-	TRBV13	TRBJ2-3	-
CSVKFPQGAIEQFF	TGCAGCGTTAAATTCCCACAGGGGGCTATTGAGCAGTTCTTC	14	-	TRBV29-1	TRBJ2-1	TRBD1
CASSPGGWAGVQPQHF	TGTGCCAGCAGTCCTGGAGGTTGGGCAGGGGTCCAGCCCCAGCATTTT	16	many	TRBV28	TRBJ1-5	-
CAISETSPGTDVYEQYF	TGTGCCATCAGTGAGACCTCCCCCGGGACGGACGTCTACGAGCAGTACTTC	17	many	TRBV10-3	TRBJ2-7	-
CASSLPGGPQHF	TGTGCCAGCAGTTTACCGGGGGGACCCCAGCATTTT	12	few	TRBV28	TRBJ1-5	-
CASSSTGTPFEQYF	TGTGCCAGCAGCTCCACCGGGACCCCCTTCGAGCAGTACTTC	14	many	TRBV11-1	TRBJ2-7	-
CASSRPGPSYEQYF	TGTGCCAGCAGTCGACCCGGGCCAAGCTACGAGCAGTACTTC	14	many	TRBV12-3/TRBV12-4	TRBJ2-7	-
CSARKQAGETQYF	TGCAGTGCTAGAAAGCAGGCTGGGGAGACCCAGTACTTC	13	many	TRBV20-1	TRBJ2-5	-
CASTFSGTSNYEQYF	TGTGCCAGTACCTTCTCCGGGACTTCAAACTACGAGCAGTACTTC	15	few	TRBV6-1	TRBJ2-7	-
CASSVESTANYGYTF	TGTGCCAGCAGCGTTGAGTCGACAGCTAACTATGGCTACACCTTC	15	-	TRBV9	TRBJ1-2	-
CASTSTSGHTDTQYF	TGTGCCAGCACTTCCACTAGCGGACACACAGATACGCAGTATTTT	15	many	TRBV9	TRBJ2-3	TRBD2
CASSTRQGREQYF	TGTGCCAGTAGTACCCGACAGGGACGCGAGCAGTACTTC	13	many	TRBV19	TRBJ2-7	TRBD1
CASSSQASSYNEQFF	TGTGCCAGCAGCTCACAAGCAAGCTCCTACAATGAGCAGTTCTTC	15	many	TRBV7-2	TRBJ2-1	-
CASTRTSARADTQYF	TGCGCCAGCACGCGGACTAGCGCACGAGCAGATACGCAGTATTTT	15	many	TRBV5-1	TRBJ2-3	TRBD2
CASSLAWTGDEKLFF	TGTGCCAGCAGCTTGGCATGGACAGGGGATGAAAAACTGTTTTTT	15	-	TRBV5-6	TRBJ1-4	TRBD1
CASSEGGGRTQPQHF	TGTGCCAGCAGTGAAGGCGGCGGGAGAACTCAGCCCCAGCATTTT	15	many	TRBV2	TRBJ1-5	-
CASSQLAGEYNEQFF	TGTGCCAGCAGCCAACTAGCGGGAGAGTACAATGAGCAGTTCTTC	15	-	TRBV7-2	TRBJ2-1	TRBD2
CASSIDASTDTQYF	TGTGCCAGTAGTATAGATGCAAGCACAGATACGCAGTATTTT	14	few	TRBV19	TRBJ2-3	-
CASSQDLAGTYNEQFF	TGTGCCAGCAGCCAAGACTTAGCGGGAACCTACAATGAGCAGTTCTTC	16	few	TRBV4-2	TRBJ2-1	TRBD2
CASSRRTDSHEQYF	TGTGCCAGCAGCCGCCGGACTGACTCGCACGAGCAGTACTTC	14	many	TRBV11-1	TRBJ2-7	-
CASSPTSGGGNEQFF	TGTGCCAGCAGTCCGACTAGCGGGGGTGGAAATGAGCAGTTCTTC	15	many	TRBV27	TRBJ2-1	TRBD2
CSATRAGGKYEQYF	TGCAGTGCTACTAGGGCAGGGGGCAAATACGAGCAGTACTTC	14	few	TRBV20-1	TRBJ2-7	TRBD1
CAWSFQGATGELFF	TGTGCCTGGAGTTTCCAGGGGGCCACCGGGGAGCTGTTTTTT	14	-	TRBV30	TRBJ2-2	TRBD1
CASSTGRGAEGYTF	TGCGCCAGCAGCACCGGAAGGGGGGCGGAGGGCTACACCTTC	14	-	TRBV5-1	TRBJ1-2	-
CARSNYAGTSGRGPETQYF	TGTGCCAGAAGCAATTATGCCGGGACTAGCGGGAGGGGACCAGAGACCCAGTACTTC	19	once	TRBV3-1	TRBJ2-5	TRBD2
CASSEAYGTGANVLTF	TGTGCCAGCAGTGAAGCGTACGGCACTGGGGCCAACGTCCTGACTTTC	16	many	TRBV2	TRBJ2-6	-
CASSLASGLAVDNEQFF	TGTGCCAGCAGCTTAGCCTCGGGACTAGCGGTTGACAATGAGCAGTTCTTC	17	many	TRBV13	TRBJ2-1	TRBD2
CASSYSIPGTRWPMASTDTQYF	TGTGCCAGCTCCTACAGCATACCCGGGACTAGGTGGCCCATGGCTAGCACAGATACGCAGTATTTT	22	many	TRBV28	TRBJ2-3	TRBD2
CASSRTGTGSENSPLHF	TGTGCCAGCAGTCGGACCGGGACAGGGTCGGAAAATTCACCCCTCCACTTT	17	many	TRBV28	TRBJ1-6	TRBD1